This T cell receptor beta chain was sequenced in a study of T-cell memory formation after mild COVID-19. The overall study: Among the donors, TCR clusters were largely specific to each donor. Study-wide results and limits: Still unconfirmed is whether the second-wave clones peaking on day 37 recognized SARS-CoV-2. Among CD4+ contracting clones, most were CM and EM, and CD8+ ones EMRA.

Losses at the gene ends were 2 bases for V and 5 bases for J; bases not matched to a gene: 9. Germline CDR1 DFQATT, CDR2 SNEGSKA (reference sequence). The CDR3 consists of 14 residues. This clonotype was picked up a small number of times. What it binds is not known. TCRdb passed the 5' RACE reads through MiXCR, listing each CDR3 protein once. The sample contains 150,000 to 200,000 distinct CDR3 sequences, 9.5% to 13% of which appear only once. The gene calls are TRBV20-1 and TRBJ2-7; TRBD1 agrees at 7 bases. The clonotype comes from a man between 18 and 29 years old who had mild COVID-19 (a few samples of this study predate the infection). Cell type and time point are not known. Sequences were obtained from PBMCs or a T cell subset sorted from them (not recorded which). For the CDR3, the DNA is TGCAGTGCTAGAACCAACAGGGGATGGGACGAGCAGTACGTC. It codes for CSARTNRGWDEQYV.